This T cell receptor beta chain came from a study of T cells in Graves' hyperthyroidism and ophthalmopathy (dated by TCRdb to between 2019 and 2020). Some background on the complete study: Peripheral blood samples were taken at initial diagnosis, before any treatment was given. To identify TCR V-J signatures that set the groups apart, the researchers used a discovery cohort of about a hundred patients, made up of fewer than 50 with Graves' ophthalmopathy and about 60 with stable Graves' hyperthyroidism. Prospective prediction of ophthalmopathy was tested in an independent validation cohort consisting of about 20 hyperthyroidism patients and approximately 16 patients who later progressed to ophthalmopathy. The approximately 100 discovery patients were randomly split 7:3 into training and test sets. The study also compared thyroid tissue and blood T-cell repertoires from 6 or 7 Graves' hyperthyroidism patients. After blood sampling, hyperthyroidism patients were treated with methimazole at a starting dose of 30 mg daily, and ophthalmopathy patients were treated with high-dose intravenous methylprednisolone. According to the paper, TCR Vbeta CDR3 sequencing was carried out on over 130 peripheral blood samples, which came from under 50 ophthalmopathy, 80 or so hyperthyroidism and roughly 17 progressor patients.

Stable Graves' hyperthyroidism was defined as no progression to ophthalmopathy during 18 months of follow-up. Hyperthyroidism patients were aged 18 to 65 years and newly diagnosed, with disease duration of less than 2 months. Any patient with an uncontrolled infection, another autoimmune disease, pregnancy or lactation was excluded. Diagnoses were based on clinical symptoms, serum thyroxine and TRAb, thyroid ultrasound and orbital computed tomography. PBMCs were separated from 8 to 10 ml of fresh peripheral blood using Ficoll-Paque density gradient centrifugation. Total RNA was extracted with Trizol reagent, and quality was checked on an Agilent 2100 Bioanalyzer. This clonotype was seen repeatedly, ten times or more. Its antigen is not yet known. No clone much larger than this one lies a single base away; base qualities are absent. What the work shows at the level of the full study, not this receptor alone: In validation, progression to ophthalmopathy was predicted by the model with roughly 71% sensitivity and 72% to 85% specificity, a median of around 6.5 months before onset. Blood samples also contained most of the expanded thyroid clonotypes (frequency above 0.001), which suggests that blood repertoires may reflect thyroid immune responses. In cross-validation, a model built on a 13 V-J signature told ophthalmopathy apart from stable hyperthyroidism with approximately 90% sensitivity and 81% to 82% specificity, and in testing the same model reached 80%/75%. No statistical method was used to fix the sample size in advance, and group allocation was not hidden from the investigators.

The CDR3 runs 12 residues from the cysteine to the phenylalanine. This entry keeps only the CDR3 DNA: 36 bases, framed from base 1. The germline V gene (reference sequence) provides CDR1 SGHKS and CDR2 YYEKEE. V drops 4 bases and J drops 5 bases, leaving 9 bases in between. The TCR beta CDR3 regions were amplified from RNA transcripts. The first round of RT-PCR for the TCR CDR3 was performed with the HTBI primer set and the Qiagen OneStep RT-PCR kit. The libraries were constructed in a second round of multiplex PCR and then size-selected and purified. Sequencing of the libraries was done on an Illumina HiSeq2000 using paired-end 100 bp reads. Per the original workflow: Raw data were processed with SOAPnuke, discarding reads with adapters, uncalled bases, mean Phred below 15, or no exact constant-primer or identifier match. COPE v1.2.5 was used to merge high-quality paired reads, and clonotypes were defined as unique nucleotide sequences. MiTCR v1.1 was used to align clonotypes to the IMGT TRBV, TRBD and TRBJ reference segments. The analysis was restricted to V-J combinations with a frequency above 0.0001, which together covered roughly 99% of the repertoires. A TCS score was defined as the ratio between F50 (clonal expansion) and ExV (chaos), using BLOSUM62-based TCRdist between CDR3 peptides within each V-J. Welch's t-statistics and random forest reduced several hundred V-J features to about 13, which were used in a naive Bayes classifier (R e1071). Using fastp at Q25 and MiXCR, TCRdb reprocessed the public reads and kept productive beta chains. One record per CDR3 amino acid sequence lists the most common genes and DNA. TCRdb's processing, not the study's, gives the V and J calls here. The sample records approximately 480,000 distinct CDR3 sequences, around 21% of which are singletons. About a quarter of the sample goes to the ten largest clones.

Sequenced sample: blood. Rearrangement joined TRBV5-5 to TRBJ1-2; no D segment can be confidently identified. The receptor was isolated from a young man with Graves' hyperthyroidism. The bases read TGTGCCAGCAGCCCTTCTCTGTATGGCTACACCTTC. This encodes CASSPSLYGYTF.